A single sample gave rise to the 2 T cell receptor beta chains below, sequenced in a study of blood T cells in healthy people across ages. With a J-beta primer mix and a sample-barcoded 5' primer, a second PCR ran about 7 to 12 cycles. Each CDR3 protein is one row after TCRdb ran MiXCR on the 5' RACE reads. The sample carries roughly 500,000 distinct CDR3 sequences, roughly 29% recorded once. The sequenced material came from blood. Receptor source: a woman in her 70s in good health.

The chain couples TRBV5-1 to TRBJ2-3; D is unresolved. The CDR3 is 14 amino acids. The V gene's germline CDR1 is SGHRS and CDR2 YFSETQ. The V end lost 5 bases, the J end lost 3 bases, and 13 bases lay between the germline ends. The DNA for the CDR3 is TGCGCCAGCAGAAGACCGACGGAAACAGATACGCAGTATTTT. Its protein product is CASRRPTETDTQYF.

Many counts were recorded for this clonotype. The chain is built from TRBV20-1 and TRBJ1-1; 9 bases line up with TRBD1. This CDR3 contains 13 residues. V lost 5 bases, J lost 4 bases, and 5 bases stayed unmatched. Germline V lookup: CDR1 DFQATT, CDR2 SNEGSKA (reference sequence). The CDR3 bases are TGCAGTGCTGTGACAGGGGGTGGCACTGAAGCTTTCTTT. It translates to CSAVTGGGTEAFF.